This T cell receptor beta chain stems from a study of post-analysis software for immune sequencing data. Study-wide results and limits: A handful of TRBV segments occurring more often in patients than controls included TRBV5-6, TRBV5-1 and TRBV20-1. Strong co-clustering by F measure was evident for samples that had been prepared in the same batch. Significantly decreased normalized Chao1 diversity was recorded for multiple sclerosis patients relative to controls.

The CDR3 contains 17 residues. Trimming cost V 8 bases and J 3 bases; bases outside gene matches: 13. Each TCR beta cDNA library carried unique molecular identifiers. cDNA molecules numbering approximately 500,000 came from approximately 1 to 10 million T cells. TCRdb ran MiXCR on the PCR reads and lists one entry per CDR3 protein. The data show approximately 660,000 distinct CDR3 sequences, 59% seen once. As regards this clonotype: Its antigen is unknown.

This sequence joins TRBV12-3 or TRBV12-4 and TRBJ2-1; 10 nucleotides match TRBD2. Sequencing was done on a sample of blood. The sequence derives from a girl aged 2 to 10 with multiple sclerosis. CDR3 region: CASSKSGGAVGYNEQFF. The DNA of the CDR3 is TGTGCCAGCTCGAAAAGCGGGGGGGCGGTCGGCTACAATGAGCAGTTCTTC.